A single sample is the source of the 14 T cell receptor beta chains below, sequenced in a study of blood T cells in healthy people across ages. Combining a sample-barcoded 5' primer with a J-beta primer mix, a second PCR ran for roughly 7 to 12 cycles. TCRdb passed the 5' RACE reads through MiXCR, listing each CDR3 protein once. The table shows 650,000 to 700,000 distinct CDR3 sequences, with about 32% occurring only once. The sample consisted of blood. The receptor source for this set is an elderly woman in good health.

This clonotype was observed a handful of times. The rearrangement uses TRBV9 and TRBJ1-1, with D perhaps TRBD1 (5 bases). The CDR3 totals 15 residues. Per germline, CDR1 SGDLS and CDR2 YYNGEE. Trimming took off 4 bases at V and 3 bases at J, with 16 bases between the two ends. Here the CDR3 reads CASSIRPGRDTEAFF. The CDR3 DNA reads as TGTGCCAGCAGCATCCGCCCGGGGCGTGACACTGAAGCTTTCTTT.

The chain links TRBV5-1 to TRBJ2-7; the match to TRBD2 covers 10 bases. This CDR3 has 15 residues. Germline CDR1 reads SGHRS; CDR2 reads YFSETQ. Trimming removed 4 bases from V and 0 bases from J; junction bases left unmatched: 4. The CDR3 nucleotides are TGCGCCAGCAGCCCTACTAGCGGGGACTCCTACGAGCAGTACTTC. Translating gives CASSPTSGDSYEQYF.

This clonotype was found a few times. Germline is not matched at one junction end, which may reflect a read error. This chain joins TRBV20-1 and TRBJ1-2; 8 nucleotides align to TRBD1. This CDR3 has 15 residues. CDR1 is DFQATT and CDR2 is SNEGSKA in the germline V gene (reference sequence). The CDR3 nucleotides read TGCAGTGCTAGAAACCCAGGACAGGGTAACTATGACTACACCTTC. This encodes CSARNPGQGNYDYTF.

The chain is built from TRBV5-1 and TRBJ2-5; D perhaps matches TRBD2 (5 bases). The CDR3 is made up of 15 amino acids. Trimming left V 0 bases short and J 5 bases short, with 14 bases between. The germline V gene encodes CDR1 SGHRS and CDR2 YFSETQ. The CDR3 coding sequence is TGCGCCAGCAGCTTGGCGCGGCAAACGGGGGAGACCCAGTACTTC. Its translation is CASSLARQTGETQYF.

This clonotype was seen repeatedly, ten times or more. The chain uses TRBV7-9 and TRBJ1-1; perhaps TRBD1 as D (5 bases). The CDR3 consists of 14 residues. Germline values: CDR1 SEHNR, CDR2 FQNEAQ (reference sequence). Trimming took 3 bases from V and 5 from J, leaving 13 bases between them. The CDR3 coding sequence is TGTGCCAGCAGCTTTGGGGGGGAGTTGACTGAAGCTTTCTTT. Protein product: CASSFGGELTEAFF.

The sample holds a few counts of this clonotype. This may be a read error, as it is one base from a much larger clone. The V call is TRBV6-6, the J call TRBJ2-1, with TRBD2 matching 10 bases. Per the germline V gene, CDR1 is MNHNY and CDR2 is SVGAGI (reference sequence). V lost 5 bases and J lost 7; bases outside the gene matches: 14. There are 17 residues in the CDR3. CDR3 loop: CASSPGRSSGGRNEQFF. The CDR3 coding sequence is TGTGCCAGCAGTCCCGGCAGGAGTAGCGGGGGGCGGAATGAGCAGTTCTTC.

V is TRBV3-1 and J is TRBJ1-3, with 10 bases lining up with TRBD1. The CDR3 has 14 amino acids. Germline V lookup: CDR1 LGHDT, CDR2 YNNKEL (reference sequence). The V gene end was trimmed by 4 bases and the J gene end by 7 bases; junction bases not matched to a gene: 4. The CDR3 protein is CASSRRDRGNTIYF. For the CDR3, the DNA is TGTGCCAGCAGCCGTCGGGACAGGGGTAACACCATATATTTT.

This clonotype was observed many times. This sequence joins TRBV7-2 and TRBJ2-3, with D perhaps matching TRBD2 (7 bases). The germline gives CDR1 SGHTA, CDR2 FQGNSA. Trimming stripped 1 base from V and 3 bases from J, with 14 bases between. CDR3 size: 16 residues. CDR3 in DNA: TGTGCCAGCAGCTTAGAGGGGGGGGGGCGGACAGATACGCAGTATTTT. Its protein is CASSLEGGGRTDTQYF.

This clonotype was counted ten times or more. The chain uses TRBV20-1 and TRBJ1-6; 8 bases are shared with TRBD1. Losses at the gene ends were 4 bases for V and 6 bases for J; bases not matched to a gene: 5. In germline, CDR1 is DFQATT, CDR2 SNEGSKA (reference sequence). The CDR3 has 14 amino acids. Written as DNA, the CDR3 is TGCAGTGCTACTTCACAGGGGGGTAATTCACCCCTCCACTTT. It is translated as CSATSQGGNSPLHF.

As for this clonotype: A much larger clone sits a single nucleotide away, making a read error possible. The V call is TRBV5-1, the J call TRBJ2-1, with D perhaps TRBD2 (5 bases). The J call is doubtful: the DNA matches TRBJ2-7 better. This CDR3 has 14 residues. The V gene's germline CDR1 is SGHRS and CDR2 YFSETQ. CDR3 coding DNA: TGCGCCAGTAATGCCGGGATCTCCTACAATGAGCAGTACTTC. Encoded protein: CASNAGISYNEQYF.

This clonotype was observed at least ten times. This may stem from a read error, because a much larger clone lies one nucleotide away. The chain joins TRBV5-1 to TRBJ1-4, with no clear D. From germline, CDR1 is SGHRS and CDR2 YFSETQ. The length of the CDR3 is 14 residues. The CDR3 sequence is CASSGGRTNEKRFF. CDR3 coding DNA: TGCGCCAGCAGCGGCGGGAGAACTAATGAAAAACGGTTTTTT.

Turning to this clonotype: Given a much more abundant clone one base away, this may be a read error. J is TRBJ2-1 and V is TRBV20-1; no firm D call. CDR3 length: 15 residues. Germline CDR1 DFQATT, CDR2 SNEGSKA (reference sequence). Between the trimmed V and J ends, which lost 5 bases and 0 bases, there was a span of 14 bases. DNA for the CDR3: TGCAGTGCTGGAAAACTGGATAGCTCCTACAATGAGCAGTTCTTC. Amino acid sequence: CSAGKLDSSYNEQFF.

Comments on this clonotype: This may arise from a read error, as a much more abundant clone is one base away. J is TRBJ1-2 and V is TRBV20-1, with D hard to call. The CDR3 is 11 residues long. CDR1 is DFQATT and CDR2 is SNEGSKA in the germline V gene (reference sequence). CDR3 sequence (DNA): TGCAGGGCTAAAGGGATCTATGGCTACACCTTC. Amino acids: CRAKGIYGYTF.

This clonotype occurred many times. The V gene is TRBV4-2, the J gene TRBJ2-1; D unresolved. Germline V gene sequence: CDR1 LGHNA, CDR2 YNFKEQ. The CDR3 runs to 17 residues. V was shortened by 0 bases and J by 1 base, with 13 bases between the two germline ends. The chain's CDR3 is CASSQDQNKVSYNEQFF. The CDR3 DNA follows: TGTGCCAGCAGCCAAGACCAGAACAAGGTTTCCTACAATGAGCAGTTCTTC.